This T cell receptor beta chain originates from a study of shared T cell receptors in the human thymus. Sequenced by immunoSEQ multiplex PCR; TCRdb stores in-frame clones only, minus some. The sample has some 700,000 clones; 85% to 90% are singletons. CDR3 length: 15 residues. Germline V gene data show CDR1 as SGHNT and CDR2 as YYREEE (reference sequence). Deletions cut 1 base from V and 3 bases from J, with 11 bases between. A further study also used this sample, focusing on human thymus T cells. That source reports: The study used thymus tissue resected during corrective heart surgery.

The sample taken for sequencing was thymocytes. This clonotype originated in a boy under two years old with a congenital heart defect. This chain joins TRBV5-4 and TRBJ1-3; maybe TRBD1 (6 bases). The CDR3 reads CASSLKGVGGNTIYF. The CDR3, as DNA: TGTGCCAGCAGCTTGAAGGGGGTGGGTGGAAACACCATATATTTT.